This TCR beta chain was observed in a study of CD8+ T cells in alopecia areata. Treatment indicated: oral pan-JAK inhibitor, 5-10 mg twice daily. The authors extracted RNA and reverse transcribed it into cDNA as the sequencing template. Data came from immunoSEQ multiplex PCR; TCRdb stores just in-frame clones and leaves some out. The data contain about 190,000 clones, 60% of them singletons. The receptor comes from a human donor with alopecia areata. Material: CD4+ T cells sorted from blood, obtained at week 4, from a patient treated with tofacitinib.

CDR3 region: CASRVQGTLLGGYTF. In nucleotides, the CDR3 is TGTGCCAGCAGAGTACAGGGTACCCTACTTGGAGGCTACACCTTC. The rearrangement uses TRBV27 and TRBJ1-2, with a tentative D call TRBD1 (6 bases). CDR1 and CDR2 (germline): MNHEY, SMNVEV (reference sequence). V was shortened by 6 bases and J by 8 bases, with 22 bases between the two germline ends. The CDR3 is made up of 15 amino acids.